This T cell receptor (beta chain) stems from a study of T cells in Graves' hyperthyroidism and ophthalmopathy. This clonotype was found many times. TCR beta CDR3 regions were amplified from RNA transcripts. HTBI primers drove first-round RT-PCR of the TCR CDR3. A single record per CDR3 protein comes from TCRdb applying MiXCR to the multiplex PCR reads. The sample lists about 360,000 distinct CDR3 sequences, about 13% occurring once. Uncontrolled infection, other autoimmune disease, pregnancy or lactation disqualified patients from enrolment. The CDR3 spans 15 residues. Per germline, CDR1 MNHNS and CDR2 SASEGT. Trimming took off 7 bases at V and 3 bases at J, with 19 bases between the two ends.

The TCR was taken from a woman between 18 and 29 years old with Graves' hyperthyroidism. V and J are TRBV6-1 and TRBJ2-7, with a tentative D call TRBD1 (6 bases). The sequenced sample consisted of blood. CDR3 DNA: TGTGCCAGCACCGTAAACAGGGTTCCGGACTACGAGCAGTACTTC. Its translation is CASTVNRVPDYEQYF.